Below, 27 T cell receptor beta chains from the same sample are listed, as sequenced in a study of CD8 T cells in ankylosing spondylitis (dated by TCRdb to 2016 to 2017). The receptor library was made with 5' RACE. The listed sequencing device is Illumina HiSeq 2500. Using fastp trimming at Q25 and MiXCR clonotype assembly, TCRdb reanalyzed the public sequencing data and kept in-frame beta chains. Rows are combined by CDR3 protein, so each entry shows the most common genes and DNA. Within this sample are about 160,000 distinct CDR3 sequences, with around 16% of them counted one time only. Approximately 7.8% of the sample is in the top ten clones. The material sequenced was blood, either unsorted or a sorted T cell fraction (not recorded which). All receptors derive from a male donor with ankylosing spondylitis or in good health (not recorded which).

V usage is TRBV11-2 and J usage is TRBJ2-1; D not resolved. The V gene lost 5 bases and the J gene lost 9 bases, with 11 bases spanning the gap. Germline-derived CDR1 and CDR2 are SGHAT and FQNNGV. The CDR3 extends over 12 amino acids. CDR3 nucleotides: TGTGCCAGCAGCCCGGGTACGTTTGAGCAGTTCTTC. As protein: CASSPGTFEQFF.

This clonotype was seen ten or more times. The gene calls are TRBV10-3 and TRBJ1-1, with 7 bases identical to TRBD1. The CDR3 totals 16 residues. V shed 0 bases, J shed 4 bases, and the junction held 8 bases outside the gene matches. Germline V gene data show CDR1 as ENHRY and CDR2 as SYGVKD. CDR3 in amino acids: CAISESFPGGFTEAFF. For the CDR3, the DNA is TGTGCCATCAGTGAGTCATTCCCAGGGGGATTCACTGAAGCTTTCTTT.

This clonotype was seen at least ten times. CDR3 sequence reads: CSANEGETQYF. The CDR3 DNA sequence: TGCAGCGCCAATGAGGGGGAGACCCAGTACTTC. The genes are TRBV29-1 and TRBJ2-5, with D tentatively TRBD1 or TRBD2 (5 bases each). The CDR3 consists of 11 residues. Trimming pared 7 bases from V and 5 bases from J, leaving 11 bases between. The germline V gene encodes CDR1 SQVTM and CDR2 ANQGSEA.

This clonotype has ten or more counts. This chain joins TRBV10-3 and TRBJ1-2, with D unresolved. Germline loops: CDR1 ENHRY, CDR2 SYGVKD. Deletions cut 2 bases from V and 7 bases from J, with 11 bases between. This CDR3 has 13 residues. The CDR3 DNA reads as TGTGCCATCAGTGAGAGAAGAGAAGGTGGCTACACCTTC. This translates into CAISERREGGYTF.

The sample holds many counts of this clonotype. V and J are TRBV1 and TRBJ1-1; the table's D call, TRBD1, has no DNA check behind it. TRBV1 constitutes a pseudogene. CDR3 size: 15 residues. The CDR3 nucleotides read TGCACCAGCAGCCAAGCGGACAGGGTGAACACTGAAGCTTTCTTT. This sequence encodes CTSSQADRVNTEAFF.

This clonotype occurred a few times. The CDR3 sequence is CASSSVYGYTF. CDR3 DNA: TGTGCCAGCAGTTCAGTCTATGGCTACACCTTC. The chain is built from TRBV28 and TRBJ1-2; no firm D call. The CDR3 sequence is 11 residues long. Trimming cost V 4 bases and J 4 bases, with 4 bases left between them. Germline CDR1 reads MDHEN; CDR2 reads SYDVKM.

This clonotype came up many times. CDR3 nucleotide sequence: TGTGCCAGTAGTAACAAGCAAGGGGACCAGCCCAACTATGGCTACACCTTC. Its protein product is CASSNKQGDQPNYGYTF. The V call is TRBV19, the J call TRBJ1-2; TRBD1 might be the D (5 bases). Trimming removed 4 bases at V and 2 bases at J, with 20 bases between. Germline V gene data show CDR1 as LNHDA and CDR2 as SQIVND (reference sequence). The CDR3 has 17 residues.

The sample holds many counts of this clonotype. This chain uses TRBV2 with TRBJ2-1, with 7 nucleotides matching TRBD2. With V trimmed by 1 base and J by 8 bases, 5 bases remained unmatched. Germline assignment: CDR1 SNHLY and CDR2 FYNNEI. The CDR3 totals 14 residues. CDR3 amino acids: CASSEGTRPDEQFF. The CDR3 DNA follows: TGTGCCAGCAGTGAAGGGACTAGACCTGATGAGCAGTTCTTC.

The chain combines TRBV2 with TRBJ2-5, with D perhaps being TRBD1 or TRBD2 (6 bases each). The CDR3 consists of 14 residues. Trimming left V 8 bases short and J 1 base short, with 14 bases between. Germline lookup yields CDR1 SNHLY and CDR2 FYNNEI. CDR3 sequence reads: CASGGRTAQETQYF. The CDR3 DNA follows: TGTGCCAGCGGGGGGAGGACAGCCCAAGAGACCCAGTACTTC.

In this sample, this clonotype turned up many times. The V gene is TRBV10-3, the J gene TRBJ1-1; D is unresolved. This CDR3 spans 14 amino acids. Germline V gene data show CDR1 as ENHRY and CDR2 as SYGVKD. V lost 5 bases, J lost 0 bases, and 10 bases lay in between. Here the CDR3 DNA reads TGTGCCATCAGTCCCGGACTGGTGAACACTGAAGCTTTCTTT. This encodes CAISPGLVNTEAFF.

Comments on this clonotype: At one of its ends the junction is not consistent with the germline gene, which may arise from a read error. The V and J genes are TRBV7-2 and TRBJ1-4; the D is unclear. Looked up from germline, CDR1 is SGHTA and CDR2 is FQGNSA. The CDR3 runs to 13 residues. This chain's CDR3 is CAGSFSVDEKLFF. CDR3 DNA sequence: TGTGCCGGCAGCTTTTCGGTGGATGAAAAACTGTTTTTT.

This clonotype was seen repeatedly, ten times or more. The chain employs TRBV29-1 and TRBJ1-6; 9 bases line up with TRBD1. This CDR3 contains 14 residues. Germline assignment: CDR1 SQVTM and CDR2 ANQGSEA. The junction had 6 bases not matched to a gene; V was cut back by 6 bases and J by 6 bases. Here the CDR3 DNA reads TGCAGCGTAGGACAGGGGCTGGGTAATTCACCCCTCCACTTT. Translating gives CSVGQGLGNSPLHF. Together with reference TRBV29-1 and TRBJ1-6, the CDR3 gives the full variable domain: SAVISQKPSRDICQRGTSLTIQCQVDSQVTMMFWYRQQPGQSLTLIATANQGSEATYESGFVIDKFPISRPNLTFSTLTVSNMSPEDSSIYLCSVGQGLGNSPLHFGNGTRLTVT.

This clonotype was counted many times. The J gene is TRBJ2-1, the V gene TRBV14; a weak D match, TRBD1 (5 bases). This CDR3 is 14 amino acids long. CDR1 is SGHDN and CDR2 is FVKESK in the germline V gene. Trimming stripped 5 bases from V and 6 bases from J, with 14 bases between. The CDR3 protein is CASSKTRESNEQFF. The CDR3 region has the DNA TGTGCCAGCAGCAAAACCAGGGAATCCAATGAGCAGTTCTTC.

The gene calls are TRBV9 and TRBJ2-5; no reliable D call. The CDR3 totals 14 residues. Trimming took 0 bases from V and 9 from J, leaving 15 bases between them. The germline V gene encodes CDR1 SGDLS and CDR2 YYNGEE. The chain's CDR3 is CASSVDSDVRAQYF. The CDR3 coding sequence is TGTGCCAGCAGCGTAGATTCGGACGTTCGGGCCCAGTACTTC.

The chain links TRBV6-2 or TRBV6-3 to TRBJ1-1, with 8 bases fitting TRBD1. This CDR3 has 15 residues. J lost 5 bases, V lost 5 bases, and 10 bases had no gene match. From germline, CDR1 is MNHEY and CDR2 SVGEGT. CDR3 DNA sequence: TGTGCCAGCAGTCCCACAAACAGGGGGAATACTGAAGCTTTCTTT. Translated, it gives CASSPTNRGNTEAFF.

This clonotype was recorded many times. V is TRBV20-1 and J is TRBJ1-5; tentatively, D is TRBD1 (6 bases). From germline, CDR1 is DFQATT and CDR2 SNEGSKA (reference sequence). The length of the CDR3 is 14 residues. The V gene lost 8 bases and the J gene lost 1 base, with 15 bases spanning the gap. The CDR3 sequence is CSFWGGRSNQPQHF. The CDR3 DNA reads as TGCAGTTTCTGGGGGGGGCGCAGCAATCAGCCCCAGCATTTT.

The sample holds many counts of this clonotype. The chain employs TRBV12-3 or TRBV12-4 and TRBJ2-1, with 11 bases identical to TRBD2. The CDR3 has 15 amino acids. J gave up 8 bases and V 6 bases, and 9 bases lay outside the gene matches. CDR3 bases: TGTGCCAGCAGCCTTGGACTAGCGGGTGGCTATGAGCAGTTCTTC. Amino acids: CASSLGLAGGYEQFF.

The V gene is TRBV3-1, the J gene TRBJ2-3; unclear D gene. CDR1 is LGHDT and CDR2 is YNNKEL in the germline V gene (reference sequence). V was shortened by 0 bases and J by 3 bases, with 7 bases between the two germline ends. The CDR3 totals 14 residues. CDR3: CASSQDSTTDTQYF. The DNA for the CDR3 is TGTGCCAGCAGCCAAGATTCGACTACAGATACGCAGTATTTT.

V gene TRBV7-2 combines with J gene TRBJ2-5; a possible D gene is TRBD2 (5 bases). The CDR3 runs 13 residues. V was trimmed by 5 bases and J by 3 bases, leaving 10 bases between them. Germline assignment: CDR1 SGHTA and CDR2 FQGNSA. CDR3 sequence (DNA): TGTGCCAGCAGCGGCCGGCGGGAAGAGACCCAGTACTTC. It codes for CASSGRREETQYF. The full variable domain, with the rest looked up from reference TRBV7-2 and TRBJ2-5, is GAGVSQSPSNKVTEKGKDVELRCDPISGHTALYWYRQSLGQGLEFLIYFQGNSAPDKSGLPSDRFSAERTGGSVSTLTIQRTQQEDSAVYLCASSGRREETQYFGPGTRLLVL.

V and J are TRBV24-1 and TRBJ2-2; D may be TRBD1 or TRBD2 (5 bases each). The CDR3 has 17 amino acids. Trimming left V 5 bases short and J 2 bases short, with 17 bases between. The germline CDR1 and CDR2 sequences are KGHDR and SFDVKD. The CDR3 DNA reads TGTGCCACCAGTGGCAATGGGGGAATTTTAAACACCGGGGAGCTGTTTTTT. It encodes CATSGNGGILNTGELFF.

This clonotype was recorded many times. The chain uses TRBV28 and TRBJ1-4; no reliable D call. V shed 2 bases and J shed 4 bases, with 11 bases lying between them. CDR1 is MDHEN, CDR2 SYDVKM, per germline. The CDR3 totals 15 residues. CDR3 sequence: CASSLAGGGNEKLFF. In DNA form, the CDR3 reads TGTGCCAGCAGTTTAGCGGGTGGAGGTAATGAAAAACTGTTTTTT.

This clonotype was detected many times. The chain has TRBV6-2 or TRBV6-3 and TRBJ2-3; TRBD2 might be the D (5 bases). CDR3 length: 16 amino acids. The V end lost 7 bases, the J end lost 5 bases, and 22 bases lay between the germline ends. The germline V gene encodes CDR1 MNHEY and CDR2 SVGEGT. CDR3 loop: CASTEGEGTVGDTQYF. The CDR3 DNA is TGTGCCAGCACCGAAGGAGAGGGTACGGTTGGAGATACGCAGTATTTT.

In its sample, this clonotype was seen many times. The CDR3 here is CASSQAPPSRSSGNTIYF. DNA for the CDR3: TGTGCCAGCAGCCAAGCTCCTCCGTCCAGGAGCTCTGGAAACACCATATATTTT. The rearrangement joins TRBV4-2 to TRBJ1-3, with D uncertain. The V end was cut by 1 base, the J end by 0 bases, with 16 bases between. The CDR3 runs 18 residues. The germline CDR1 and CDR2 sequences are LGHNA and YNFKEQ.

In this sample, this clonotype turned up once. The chain carries TRBV10-3 and TRBJ2-2, with 8 bases identical to TRBD1. CDR1 is ENHRY and CDR2 is SYGVKD in the germline V gene. This CDR3 contains 13 residues. The junction had 3 bases not matched to a gene; V was cut back by 8 bases and J by 4 bases. The CDR3 loop reads CAIGTGGTGELFF. The CDR3 region has the DNA TGTGCCATCGGGACAGGCGGCACCGGGGAGCTGTTTTTT.

The chain joins TRBV19 to TRBJ2-1; D not resolved. The CDR3 is 15 residues long. V gave up 3 bases and J gave up 0 bases, with 9 bases separating them. Germline loops: CDR1 LNHDA, CDR2 SQIVND (reference sequence). CDR3 loop: CASSMVVSSYNEQFF. In DNA form, the CDR3 reads TGTGCCAGTAGTATGGTAGTGAGCTCCTACAATGAGCAGTTCTTC.

This clonotype was recorded at least ten times. The V and J genes are TRBV20-1 and TRBJ2-5; no reliable D call. This CDR3 comprises 11 residues. The germline V gene has CDR1 DFQATT and CDR2 SNEGSKA (reference sequence). Trimming left V 5 bases short and J 5 bases short, with 9 bases between. CDR3 region: CSAGSGETQYF. CDR3 nucleotides: TGCAGTGCTGGGTCTGGGGAGACCCAGTACTTC.

As to this clonotype: A much larger clone is a single base away; this may be a read error. The chain joins TRBV5-1 to TRBJ2-7; no reliable D call. V was pared by 5 bases and J by 1 base, with 16 bases between. CDR3 size: 15 residues. Germline CDR1 reads SGHRS; CDR2 reads YFSETQ. The CDR3 region is CASSFLGEGSYEQYF. CDR3 nucleotides: TGCGCCAGCAGTTTCCTAGGAGAAGGATCCTACGAGCAGTACTTC.